The entry that follows covers one T cell receptor (beta chain) sequence. The antigen it binds to is not known. The sample holds no much larger clone one base away, and base qualities are not on file. The data were obtained in a study of CD8 T cells in Susac syndrome (dated by TCRdb to 2018 to 2020). The study in broad terms: Whether CD8+ T cell activation and differentiation in Susac syndrome was antigen driven was tested using repertoire sequencing. Beyond this particular receptor, the publication reports: The study acknowledged that relatively few individuals were included in the TCR sequencing and HLA analysis.

Peripheral blood CD8+ and CD4+ T cells from healthy donors, Susac syndrome patients and multiple sclerosis patients were profiled by high-throughput TCR beta sequencing. The multiple sclerosis controls were treatment-naive patients whose relapsing-remitting disease, either stable or active, fulfilled the revised McDonald criteria. CD8+ TEMRA cells were enriched by FACS, while bulk CD8+ and CD4+ T cells were purified by magnetic negative isolation. Blood was drawn into EDTA tubes, processed within 24 hours, and PBMCs were isolated by density gradient centrifugation. PBMCs intended for TCR sequencing were frozen in liquid nitrogen and were later thawed in a 37 degrees C water bath. The sorted or isolated CD4+, CD8+ and CD8+ TEMRA cells reached a purity of at least 90%. RNA was extracted with the RNeasy kit and about 0.5 to 1 ug was reverse transcribed using random hexamers. The immunoSEQ multiplex PCR assay, covering 54 Vbeta and 13 Jbeta segments, was used to amplify TCR beta CDR3 regions. PCR amplification bias was corrected by using a synthetic template baseline for primer optimization and computational correction. As for how the authors treated the data: Reads were annotated to V, D and J genes according to IMGT and were analyzed with immunoSEQ Analyzer, with only productive sequences retained. Clonality was computed as one minus Shannon entropy normalized by log2 of the number of productive unique sequences. For each patient and control, public and private clones were evaluated within the 100 most prevalent clones. Clones were defined as Susac-specific if absent from the healthy and MS cohorts, from approximately 1,100 published viral clones and from other ImmuneACCESS disease sequences. TCRdb reprocessing: public reads trimmed at Q25 with fastp, clones called with MiXCR, in-frame beta chains kept. One record per CDR3 amino acid sequence lists the most common genes and DNA. It is TCRdb's table, rather than the study itself, that gives the V and J calls and clone size. The sample table contains about 250,000 distinct CDR3 sequences; only one count was recorded for around 93% of them. About 0.071% of the sample is taken by the ten largest.

CDR1 DFQATT and CDR2 SNEGSKA are derived from the germline V gene (reference sequence). The CDR3 goes from the cysteine to the phenylalanine over 15 residues. This entry keeps only the CDR3 DNA: 45 bases, framed from base 1. Trimming takes 0 bases off V and 5 bases off J; junction bases not matched to a gene: 9. The receptor was derived from a human donor with multiple sclerosis. Sequences were obtained from CD4+ T cells from PBMCs. The V gene is TRBV20-1 and the J gene is TRBJ2-5, and 7 junction bases match TRBD2. The CDR3 protein is CSARDIQRDRETQYF. Read as DNA, the sequence is TGCAGTGCTAGAGATATCCAGCGGGACCGGGAGACCCAGTACTTC.